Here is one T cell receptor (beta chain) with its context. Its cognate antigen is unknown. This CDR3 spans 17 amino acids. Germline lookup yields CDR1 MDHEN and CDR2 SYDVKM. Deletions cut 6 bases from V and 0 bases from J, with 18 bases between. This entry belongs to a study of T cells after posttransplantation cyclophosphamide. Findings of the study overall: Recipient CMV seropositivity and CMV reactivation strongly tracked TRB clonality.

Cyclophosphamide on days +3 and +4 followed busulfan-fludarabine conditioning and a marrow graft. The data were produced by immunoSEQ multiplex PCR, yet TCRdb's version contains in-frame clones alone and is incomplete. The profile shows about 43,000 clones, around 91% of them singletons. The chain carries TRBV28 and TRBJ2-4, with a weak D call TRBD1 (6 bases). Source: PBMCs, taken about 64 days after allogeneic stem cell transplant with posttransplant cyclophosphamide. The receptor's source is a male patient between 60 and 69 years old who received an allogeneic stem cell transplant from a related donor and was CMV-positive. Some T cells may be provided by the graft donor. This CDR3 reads CASSRDRDTLAKNIQYF. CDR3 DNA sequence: TGTGCCAGCAGCCGAGACCGGGACACCTTAGCCAAAAACATTCAGTACTTC.